The entry that follows covers one TCR beta chain sequence. The antigen remains undetermined. CD8+CD57+ cell expansion had been shown by flow cytometry in patients chosen for sequencing. Patients had undergone no therapy by the time their blood was sampled. This record comes from a study of CD8+CD57+ T cells in acquired aplastic anemia. CDR3 and TCR beta VDJ profiling relied on a genomic DNA template. Each CDR3 protein is one row after TCRdb ran MiXCR on the reads. This table has just over 150,000 distinct CDR3 sequences, 48% appearing once. Looked up from germline, CDR1 is SQVTM and CDR2 is ANQGSEA. V shed 6 bases, J shed 3 bases, and the junction held 4 bases outside the gene matches. The CDR3 has 12 residues. Findings of the study overall: A significant difference in CD8+ Simpson's diversity between patients and controls was not found. Around 27 was the count of CD8+ CDR3 sequences that patients shared with controls.

Material: sorted CD4+, CD8+, or CD8+CD57+ T cells (not recorded which) from PBMCs. V is TRBV29-1 and J is TRBJ1-2; TRBD1 matches at 7 bases. The receptor comes from a human donor with aplastic anemia. The CDR3 coding sequence is TGCAGCGTACGGACAGGCGACTATGGCTACACCTTC. Its translation is CSVRTGDYGYTF.